These 10 T cell receptor beta chains were sequenced from one sample in a study of T cells in Graves' hyperthyroidism and ophthalmopathy. Template material for amplifying TCR beta CDR3 regions consisted of RNA transcripts. The primer set for the first-round RT-PCR of the TCR CDR3 was HTBI. MiXCR was run by TCRdb on the multiplex PCR reads, yielding one entry per CDR3 protein. Here the sample spans approximately 600,000 distinct CDR3 sequences, around 20% being singletons. The sequenced sample was blood. The receptors were gathered from a man in his thirties or forties with Graves' ophthalmopathy.

The chain is built from TRBV12-3 or TRBV12-4 and TRBJ2-4, with D tentatively TRBD1 or TRBD2 (5 bases each). V was cut by 9 bases and J by 0 bases, with 18 bases left in between. The CDR3 sequence is 16 residues long. The CDR3 coding sequence is TGTGCCAGTACGGGGCTAAACCTTCTAGCCAAAAACATTCAGTACTTC. This translates into CASTGLNLLAKNIQYF.

This clonotype was counted only a few times. This chain joins TRBV18 and TRBJ2-7; D remains unclear. The CDR3 runs 12 residues. The V end lost 5 bases, the J end lost 5 bases, and 10 bases lay between the germline ends. From germline, CDR1 is KGHSH and CDR2 LQKENI. The CDR3 DNA follows: TGTGCCAGCTCAGATAGGATAAACGAGCAGTACTTC. Translating gives CASSDRINEQYF.

This clonotype was seen ten or more times. V usage is TRBV30 and J usage is TRBJ1-1; TRBD1 matches at 8 bases. The CDR3 length is 13 residues. The V segment lost 5 bases and the J segment 8 bases; nucleotides outside the gene matches: 10. Per germline, CDR1 GTSNPN and CDR2 SVGIG (reference sequence). CDR3 amino acids: CAWQGAPGREAFF. The CDR3 DNA sequence: TGTGCCTGGCAGGGGGCCCCCGGCAGAGAAGCTTTCTTT.

There are a few counts of this clonotype. The genes are TRBV11-2 and TRBJ1-1; D is unclear. The CDR3 has 17 amino acids. Trimming removed 1 base from V and 4 bases from J, with 19 bases in between. Germline CDR1 and CDR2: SGHAT and FQNNGV. The CDR3 spells CASSLVYGLLKGTEAFF. The CDR3, as DNA: TGTGCCAGCAGCTTAGTCTACGGACTCCTAAAGGGCACTGAAGCTTTCTTT. The complete variable domain, with remaining parts taken from reference TRBV11-2 and TRBJ1-1, reads EAGVAQSPRYKIIEKRQSVAFWCNPISGHATLYWYQQILGQGPKLLIQFQNNGVVDDSQLPKDRFSAERLKGVDSTLKIQPAKLEDSAVYLCASSLVYGLLKGTEAFFGQGTRLTVV.

The gene calls are TRBV7-9 and TRBJ2-1; D unresolved. CDR3 length: 11 residues. Deletions cut 5 bases from V and 6 bases from J, with 5 bases between. Germline lookup yields CDR1 SEHNR and CDR2 FQNEAQ (reference sequence). The CDR3 region is CASSPINEQFF. The DNA for the CDR3 is TGTGCCAGCAGCCCCATCAATGAGCAGTTCTTC.

In its sample, this clonotype was seen many times. The chain has TRBV18 and TRBJ1-5, with 8 nucleotides matching TRBD1. The V and J ends lost 5 bases and 0 bases, in that order; junction bases with no gene match: 3. Germline V gene sequence: CDR1 KGHSH, CDR2 LQKENI. The CDR3 loop spans 15 amino acids. DNA of the CDR3: TGTGCCAGCTCATCGACAGGGGTTAGCAATCAGCCCCAGCATTTT. Protein product: CASSSTGVSNQPQHF.

The rearrangement joins TRBV6-2 or TRBV6-3 to TRBJ2-7; TRBD2 is a possible D gene (6 bases). Looked up from germline, CDR1 is MNHEY and CDR2 is SVGEGT. This CDR3 is built from 15 residues. Trimming pared 5 bases from V and 3 bases from J, leaving 17 bases between. Here the CDR3 reads CASSQLYGRSYEQYF. In DNA, the CDR3 is TGTGCCAGCAGTCAACTATACGGGAGAAGCTACGAGCAGTACTTC.

The J gene is TRBJ1-6, the V gene TRBV5-6; D uncertain. CDR1 is SGHDT, CDR2 YYEEEE, per germline. Trimming pared 0 bases from V and 10 bases from J, leaving 5 bases between. This CDR3 is built from 12 residues. The CDR3 bases are TGTGCCAGCAGCTTGGGAGCCTCACCCCTCCACTTT. Residues: CASSLGASPLHF.

CDR3 residues: CAGTTGAVETQYF. As DNA, the CDR3 is TGTGCCGGCACCACGGGGGCGGTAGAGACCCAGTACTTC. The chain links TRBV12-3 or TRBV12-4 to TRBJ2-5; D may be TRBD1 or TRBD2 (6 bases each). The CDR3 has 13 amino acids. Deletions cut 11 bases from V and 4 bases from J, with 17 bases between.

This clonotype was seen ten or more times. This chain uses TRBV2 with TRBJ2-7; a weak D match, TRBD1 (8 bases). The V gene lost 5 bases and the J gene lost 7 bases, with 15 bases spanning the gap. This CDR3 has 13 amino acids. Germline lookup yields CDR1 SNHLY and CDR2 FYNNEI. The CDR3 loop is CASSTDRGGEQYF. CDR3 DNA: TGTGCCAGCAGTACTGACAGGGGAGGGGAGCAGTACTTC.